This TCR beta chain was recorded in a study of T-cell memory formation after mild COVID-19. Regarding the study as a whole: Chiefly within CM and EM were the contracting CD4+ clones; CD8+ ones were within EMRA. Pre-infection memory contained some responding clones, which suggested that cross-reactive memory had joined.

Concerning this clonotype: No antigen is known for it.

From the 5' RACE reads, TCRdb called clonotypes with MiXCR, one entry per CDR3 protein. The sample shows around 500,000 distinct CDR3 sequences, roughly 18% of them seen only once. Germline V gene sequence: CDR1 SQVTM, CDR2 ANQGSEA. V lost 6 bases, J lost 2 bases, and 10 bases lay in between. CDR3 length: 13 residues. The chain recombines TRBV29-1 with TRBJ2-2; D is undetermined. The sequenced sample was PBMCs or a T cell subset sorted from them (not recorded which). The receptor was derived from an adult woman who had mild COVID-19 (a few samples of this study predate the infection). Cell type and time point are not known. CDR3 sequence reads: CSVSAPNTGELFF. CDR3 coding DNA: TGCAGCGTCTCGGCCCCTAACACCGGGGAGCTGTTTTTT.